This is a list of T cell receptor beta chains from one sample in a study of identical twins. TCRdb processed the 5' RACE reads anew with MiXCR; each CDR3 protein has one entry. Of some 1,700,000 distinct CDR3 sequences in the sample, around 33% were seen once. The sample taken for sequencing was cord blood. These TCRs come from a newborn girl in good health. The CDR3 runs from the conserved cysteine through the conserved F or W. D genes are given only for firm matches. The size field is filled for only some rows; it gives once, few, many or a size class.

few,TRBV20-1,TRBJ2-3,TRBD2,TGCAGTGCTAGAGCCCTTAAGAGGCTAGCGGGGGGGCTCCCCTTGATGACAGATACGCAGTATTTT,CSARALKRLAGGLPLMTDTQYF
.,TRBV20-1,TRBJ2-1,.,TGCAGTCCTAGAGATCTCGGGCGGTCGCTGCGCAATGAGCAGTTCTTC,CSPRDLGRSLRNEQFF
.,TRBV7-9,TRBJ2-3,TRBD2,TGTGCCAGCAGCAACCCCGGACTAGCGGGAGGGCCTGTCACAGATACGCAGTATTTT,CASSNPGLAGGPVTDTQYF
.,TRBV9,TRBJ2-1,TRBD2,TGTGCCAGCAGCGGCGGACTAGCGGGAGGGGTTCATGAGCAGTTCTTC,CASSGGLAGGVHEQFF
many,TRBV9,TRBJ1-1,.,TGTGCCAGCAGCGTAGCAGGGAACACTGAAGCTTTCTTT,CASSVAGNTEAFF
.,TRBV7-2,TRBJ2-3,TRBD2,TGTGCCAGCAGCTTGTCGCGGGGGGACACAGATACGCAGTATTTT,CASSLSRGDTDTQYF
.,TRBV20-1,TRBJ2-7,.,TGCAGTGCTAGATCCGGGAGACCCTACGAGCAGTACTTC,CSARSGRPYEQYF
few,TRBV29-1,TRBJ1-2,TRBD1,TGCAGCGCCCACACAGGGGTCGGTGGCTACACCTTC,CSAHTGVGGYTF
.,TRBV15,TRBJ2-7,.,TGTGCCACCAGCCGGAAGGTCAACTACGAGCAGTACTTC,CATSRKVNYEQYF
.,TRBV20-1,TRBJ2-1,.,TGCAGTGCTAGAGAGCATCCGGGTCGCGGGCAGTTCTTC,CSAREHPGRGQFF
few,TRBV15,TRBJ2-7,.,TGTGCCACCAGCAGTTTATTTGGACCGTACGAGCAGTACTTC,CATSSLFGPYEQYF
.,TRBV2,TRBJ2-2,.,TGTGCCAGCTCGAAGAGGAGCGCCACCGGGGAGCTGTTTTTT,CASSKRSATGELFF
many,TRBV7-9,TRBJ2-1,.,TGTGCCAGCAGCCTTGTAAGGGGAACTTACAATGAGCAGTTCTTC,CASSLVRGTYNEQFF
many,TRBV28,TRBJ1-5,.,TGTGCCAGCAGTTTATGGTATAGCAATCAGCCCCAGCATTTT,CASSLWYSNQPQHF
many,TRBV11-1,TRBJ2-6,.,TGTGCCAGCAGCCCGATTTCTGGGGCCAACGTCCTGACTTTC,CASSPISGANVLTF
.,TRBV4-2,TRBJ2-3,.,TGTGCCTGCAGCCAATCCACGTTGGGGGGCTCGCAGTATTTT,CACSQSTLGGSQYF
few,TRBV20-1,TRBJ1-1,TRBD1,TGCAGTGCTAGAGATCTTTCAGGGGGCTACACTGAAGCTTTCTTT,CSARDLSGGYTEAFF
few,TRBV2,TRBJ2-1,.,TGTGCCAGCAGTGACAACACTTACAATGAGCAGTTCTTC,CASSDNTYNEQFF
.,TRBV20-1,TRBJ1-2,.,TGCAGTATCACAAGCGAATATGGCTACACCTTC,CSITSEYGYTF
few,TRBV27,TRBJ1-4,.,TGTGCCAGCAGTTCAAACCGTAATGGGAAACTGTTTTTT,CASSSNRNGKLFF
few,TRBV4-1,TRBJ1-4,.,TGCGCCAGCAGCCACCCCCCTGCATACGATGAAAAACTGTTTTTT,CASSHPPAYDEKLFF
.,TRBV11-2,TRBJ1-6,TRBD1,TGTGCCAGCAACCGCCTTCCGGGACAGAGCTTCTATAATTCACCCCTCCACTTT,CASNRLPGQSFYNSPLHF
few,TRBV10-3,TRBJ1-5,.,TGTGCCATCAGTGCGGGACACAATCAGCCCCAGCATTTT,CAISAGHNQPQHF
few,TRBV5-5,TRBJ1-4,TRBD1,TGTGCCAGCAGCTCAAACCCACAGGGGATGGGTGAAAAACTGTTTTTT,CASSSNPQGMGEKLFF
.,TRBV5-1,TRBJ2-3,.,TGCGCCAGCAGCTTTAAGGGGGTGGCCACAGATACGCAGTATTTT,CASSFKGVATDTQYF
.,TRBV4-2,TRBJ1-5,.,TGTGCCAGCAGCCAAGAGAAGAGTAATCAGCCCCAGCATTTT,CASSQEKSNQPQHF
few,TRBV20-1,TRBJ2-7,.,TGCAGTGCCTTTCACCGGGACAACTACGAGCAGTACTTC,CSAFHRDNYEQYF
many,TRBV29-1,TRBJ2-1,.,TGCAGCACCAGGGGTAGGAATGAGCAGTTCTTC,CSTRGRNEQFF
.,TRBV20-1,TRBJ1-5,.,TGCAGTGCTAGAGAAGGCAACACAGATACGCAGCATTTT,CSAREGNTDTQHF
.,TRBV12-3/TRBV12-4,TRBJ1-2,TRBD1,TGTGCCAGCAGTAGTCTAGGGACAGGCCTCAACTATGGCTACACCTTC,CASSSLGTGLNYGYTF
.,TRBV7-9,TRBJ2-2,TRBD2,TGTGCCAGCAGCTCGGGACTAGCGGGAGTGTACACCGGGGAGCTGTTTTTT,CASSSGLAGVYTGELFF
.,TRBV4-2,TRBJ1-5,TRBD1,TGTGCCAGCAGCCAAGATTCGAGCAGGGGGAATCAGCCCCAGCATTTT,CASSQDSSRGNQPQHF
many,TRBV24-1,TRBJ2-1,TRBD1,TGTGCCACCAGTGATCCAGGGGGCAATGAGCAGTTCTTC,CATSDPGGNEQFF
.,TRBV7-8,TRBJ1-5,TRBD1,TGTGCCAGCAGCATCACAGGGGGCCTGGGTCAGCCCCAGCATTTT,CASSITGGLGQPQHF
few,TRBV6-6,TRBJ1-2,TRBD1,TGTGCCAGCAGGACCGGACAGGGGTATGGCTACACCTTC,CASRTGQGYGYTF